Sample share makes the clone carrying this T cell receptor beta chain medium-sized. From live CD3+CD8+TCRalphabeta+ cells, four PD-1 and/or TIGIT subsets were sorted. This entry comes from a study of circulating CD8 cells and anti-PD-1 response in melanoma. The QIAseq Immune Repertoire TCR panel built the libraries from roughly 15 ng of total RNA. TCRdb ran MiXCR on the reads and lists one entry per CDR3 protein. The sample carries some 2,500 distinct CDR3 sequences, 7.9% recorded once. The sequence was collected from a human donor with melanoma. The specimen comprised CD8+ T cells from PBMCs, sampled at baseline or after one month of anti-PD-1 therapy (not recorded which).

This chain's CDR3 is CASSLGGWQFF. DNA for the CDR3: TGTGCCAGCAGCTTGGGGGGTTGGCAGTTCTTC. The chain recombines TRBV5-6 with TRBJ2-1; no firm D call. Deletions cut 0 bases from V and 12 bases from J, with 7 bases between. CDR1 SGHDT and CDR2 YYEEEE come from the germline V gene. This CDR3 has 11 residues.